Listed below are T cell receptor beta chains from one sample, sequenced in a study of blood T cell repertoires in COVID-19. Libraries were prepared by immunoSEQ multiplex PCR; TCRdb keeps only in-frame clonotypes and omits some of them. Among fewer than 300,000 clones, more than 80% were seen once, and the ten largest hold around 1.1%. Specimen: PBMCs or T cells enriched from blood (not recorded which). The receptors shown here come from a woman in her thirties who had recovered from COVID-19. The conserved cysteine and the conserved F or W are not part of the CDR3 here. A D gene is named only where the DNA matches it firmly.

ASTGRLSEQF,TRBD2,TRBV27,TRBJ2-1
SVEGDRGGTDTQY,TRBD1,TRBV29-1,TRBJ2-3
ASSRTGGRYGYT,TRBD1,TRBV6-5,TRBJ1-2
ASSSNPGHPQETQY,-,TRBV11-2,TRBJ2-5
ASSQPQVMNTEAF,-,TRBV3-1/TRBV3-2,TRBJ1-1
ASSFAGGPETQY,-,TRBV11-2,TRBJ2-5
ATSDSDTQY,-,TRBV24-1,TRBJ2-3
ASSFGSGRFDEQF,TRBD2,TRBV27,TRBJ2-1
ASNSGTQY,-,TRBV5-1,TRBJ2-3
ASSERPPGQGGSPLH,TRBD1,TRBV6-1,TRBJ1-6
ASSQEDRGYRGETQY,TRBD1,TRBV4-2,TRBJ2-5
ASSSFGTSFTGELF,TRBD2,TRBV11-1,TRBJ2-2
AWSGTGRAF,TRBD1,TRBV30,TRBJ1-1
ASSPTRLAYNEQF,-,TRBV3-1/TRBV3-2,TRBJ2-1
AWSADREFDTGELF,TRBD1,TRBV30,TRBJ2-2
ASSPLGSDFYEQY,-,TRBV18,TRBJ2-7
ASSAGLAGELF,TRBD2,TRBV5-1,TRBJ2-2
ASSLSSGGLAGGSYNEQF,TRBD2,TRBV9,TRBJ2-1
ASSKSSSGSKAEQF,TRBD2,TRBV3-1/TRBV3-2,TRBJ2-1
ASSLSTGSNALNGYT,TRBD1,TRBV9,TRBJ1-2
ASSCGLADYNEQF,-,TRBV12-1,TRBJ2-1
ASSEVSSYNSPLH,-,TRBV25-1,TRBJ1-6
ASSLDPGTDTQY,-,TRBV5-5,TRBJ2-3
ASSVYRGHGNTIY,TRBD1,TRBV13,TRBJ1-3
ATSDRSRGLANTGELF,-,TRBV24-1,TRBJ2-2
ASSYPGLAGGLEY,TRBD2,TRBV6-5,TRBJ2-7
ASSYSGRSYGYT,-,TRBV6-2/TRBV6-3,TRBJ1-2
ASSLWTPRAGLFVPF,TRBD2,TRBV28,TRBJ2-2
ASSQSTVTGEQY,-,TRBV4-1,TRBJ2-7
ASSPGLSGNTIY,-,TRBV11-2,TRBJ1-3
SVVRGNAGETQY,-,TRBV29-1,TRBJ2-5
ASSPEGQGPNEKLF,TRBD1,TRBV28,TRBJ1-4
ASSSAERYYEQY,-,TRBV27,TRBJ2-7
ATSSGRSDEQF,TRBD2,TRBV7-9,TRBJ2-1
ASTKGAGNTDTQY,TRBD1,TRBV9,TRBJ2-3
ASSPPTGPEQY,TRBD1,TRBV18,TRBJ2-7
ASSVGREWGIQY,TRBD2,TRBV9,TRBJ2-4
ASSLGEHYEQY,-,TRBV7-9,TRBJ2-7
ASSSQGRGGELF,-,TRBV28,TRBJ2-2
ASSQEAAVAAGGGRF,TRBD2,TRBV4-1,TRBJ2-1
AWSRLGRNTGELF,-,TRBV30,TRBJ2-2
ASSFTSLADEQY,-,TRBV7-9,TRBJ2-7
ASSFQQGSEQY,-,TRBV12-3/TRBV12-4,TRBJ2-7
ASKGALSYEQY,TRBD1,TRBV27,TRBJ2-7
AWSVRPGGGTGELF,TRBD2,TRBV30,TRBJ2-2
ASSVGRQETQY,-,TRBV2,TRBJ2-5
ASSHGTSGGESSYNEQF,TRBD2,TRBV5-1,TRBJ2-1
ASSVSGGRETQY,TRBD2,TRBV5-4,TRBJ2-5